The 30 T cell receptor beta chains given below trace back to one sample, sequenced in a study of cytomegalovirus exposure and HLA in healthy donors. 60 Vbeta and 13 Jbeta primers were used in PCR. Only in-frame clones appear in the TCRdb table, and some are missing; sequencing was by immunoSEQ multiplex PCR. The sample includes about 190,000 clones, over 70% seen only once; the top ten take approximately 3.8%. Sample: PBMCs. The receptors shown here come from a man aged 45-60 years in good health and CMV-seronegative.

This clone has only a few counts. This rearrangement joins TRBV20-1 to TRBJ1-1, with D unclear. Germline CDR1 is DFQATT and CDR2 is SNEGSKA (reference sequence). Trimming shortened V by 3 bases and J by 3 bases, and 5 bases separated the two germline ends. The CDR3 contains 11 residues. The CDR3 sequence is CSARRDTEAFF. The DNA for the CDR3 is TGCAGTGCTAGGAGGGACACTGAAGCTTTCTTT.

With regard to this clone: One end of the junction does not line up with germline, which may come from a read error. Written as DNA, the CDR3 is TGTTCCAGCAGCCCGGGGACAGGGGGTTTCACGTACGCTGAAGCTTTCTTT. Amino acid sequence: CSSSPGTGGFTYAEAFF. V is TRBV7-9 and J is TRBJ1-1; TRBD1 matches 11 bases. This CDR3 comprises 17 residues. Looked up from germline, CDR1 is SEHNR and CDR2 is FQNEAQ (reference sequence).

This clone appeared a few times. CDR3 sequence reads: CAISESRGTHQPQHF. As DNA, the CDR3 is TGTGCCATCAGTGAGTCTCGGGGAACACATCAGCCCCAGCATTTT. The rearrangement links TRBV10-3 to TRBJ1-5, with D unresolved. The CDR3 is 15 amino acids. Germline V lookup: CDR1 ENHRY, CDR2 SYGVKD. The V and J ends lost 0 bases and 5 bases respectively, with 11 bases between them.

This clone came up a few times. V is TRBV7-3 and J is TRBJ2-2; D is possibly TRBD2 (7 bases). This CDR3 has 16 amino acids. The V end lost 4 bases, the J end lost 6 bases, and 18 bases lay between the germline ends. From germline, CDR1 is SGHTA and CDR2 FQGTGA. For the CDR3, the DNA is TGTGCCAGCAGCTCCAAGGGGGGGGGCATCCCCGGGGAGCTGTTTTTT. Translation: CASSSKGGGIPGELFF.

CDR3 in DNA: TGTGCCAGCAAAAGGGAAGGGACTGGCAATCAGCCCCAGCATTTT. Amino acid sequence: CASKREGTGNQPQHF. V and J are TRBV2 and TRBJ1-5, with D possibly being TRBD1 (5 bases). CDR1 is SNHLY and CDR2 is FYNNEI in the germline V gene. The CDR3 runs to 15 residues. The V end lost 7 bases, the J end lost 2 bases, and 15 bases lay between the germline ends.

As DNA, the CDR3 is TGTGCTAGTGGTTTCCCGGGACAGATCTATGGCTACACCTTC. Its protein is CASGFPGQIYGYTF. The chain couples TRBV12-5 to TRBJ1-2, with 7 bases aligning to TRBD1. The CDR3 totals 14 residues. The germline V gene encodes CDR1 LGHNT and CDR2 FRNRAP. The V segment lost 3 bases and the J segment 4 bases; nucleotides outside the gene matches: 5.

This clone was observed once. The CDR3 loop reads CASSQAGNRADEKLFF. Here the CDR3 DNA reads TGCGCCAGCAGCCAAGCGGGGAATCGGGCTGACGAAAAACTGTTTTTT. This chain uses TRBV4-3 with TRBJ1-4; unclear D gene. Trimming pared 1 base from V and 8 bases from J, leaving 17 bases between. This CDR3 has 16 residues. The germline V gene encodes CDR1 LGHNA and CDR2 YSLEER.

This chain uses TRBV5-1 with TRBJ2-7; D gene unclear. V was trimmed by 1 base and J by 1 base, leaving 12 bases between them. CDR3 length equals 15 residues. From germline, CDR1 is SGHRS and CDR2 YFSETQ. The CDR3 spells CASSLRMSVSYEQYF. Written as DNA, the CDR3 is TGCGCCAGCAGCTTGAGAATGTCGGTATCCTACGAGCAGTACTTC.

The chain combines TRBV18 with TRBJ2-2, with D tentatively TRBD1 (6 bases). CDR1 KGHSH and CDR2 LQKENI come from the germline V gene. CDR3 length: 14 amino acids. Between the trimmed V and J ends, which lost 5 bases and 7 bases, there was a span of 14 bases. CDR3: CASSVNRADGELFF. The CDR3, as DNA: TGTGCCAGCTCAGTTAACAGGGCTGACGGGGAGCTGTTTTTT.

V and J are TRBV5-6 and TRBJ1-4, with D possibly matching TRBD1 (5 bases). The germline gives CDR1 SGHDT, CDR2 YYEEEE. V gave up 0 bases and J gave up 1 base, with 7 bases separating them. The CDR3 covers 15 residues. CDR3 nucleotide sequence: TGTGCCAGCAGCTTGGCCGGGGGAACTAATGAAAAACTGTTTTTT. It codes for CASSLAGGTNEKLFF.

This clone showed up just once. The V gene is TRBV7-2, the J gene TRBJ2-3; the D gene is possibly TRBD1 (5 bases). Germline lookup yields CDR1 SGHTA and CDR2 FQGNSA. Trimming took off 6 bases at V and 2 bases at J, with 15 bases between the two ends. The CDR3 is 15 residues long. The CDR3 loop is CASSPRVGLTDTQYF. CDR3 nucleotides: TGTGCCAGCAGTCCCAGGGTAGGCCTCACAGATACGCAGTATTTT.

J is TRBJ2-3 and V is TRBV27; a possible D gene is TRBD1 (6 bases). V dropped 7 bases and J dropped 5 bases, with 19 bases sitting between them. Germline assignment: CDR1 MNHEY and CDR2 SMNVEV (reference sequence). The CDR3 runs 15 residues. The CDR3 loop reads CASIQGPSVLDTQYF. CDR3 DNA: TGTGCCAGCATTCAGGGGCCCTCGGTGTTAGATACGCAGTATTTT.

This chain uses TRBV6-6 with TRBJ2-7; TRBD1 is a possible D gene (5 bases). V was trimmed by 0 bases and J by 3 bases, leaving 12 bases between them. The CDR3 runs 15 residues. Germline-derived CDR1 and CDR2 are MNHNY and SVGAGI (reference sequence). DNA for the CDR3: TGTGCCAGCAGTTACTCGATTAGACAGCTCTACGAGCAGTACTTC. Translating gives CASSYSIRQLYEQYF.

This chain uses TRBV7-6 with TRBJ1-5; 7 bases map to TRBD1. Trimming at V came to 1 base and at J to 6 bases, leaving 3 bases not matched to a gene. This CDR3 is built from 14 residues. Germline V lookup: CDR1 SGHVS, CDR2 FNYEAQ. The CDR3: CASSLDQGGQPQHF. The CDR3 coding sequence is TGTGCCAGCAGCTTAGACCAGGGGGGTCAGCCCCAGCATTTT.

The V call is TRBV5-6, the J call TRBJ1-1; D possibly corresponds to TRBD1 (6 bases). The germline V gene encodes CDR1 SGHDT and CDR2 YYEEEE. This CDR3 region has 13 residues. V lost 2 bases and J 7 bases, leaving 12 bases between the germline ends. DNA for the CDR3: TGTGCCAGCAGCTTTGGGACACTGAATGAAGCTTTCTTT. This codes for CASSFGTLNEAFF.

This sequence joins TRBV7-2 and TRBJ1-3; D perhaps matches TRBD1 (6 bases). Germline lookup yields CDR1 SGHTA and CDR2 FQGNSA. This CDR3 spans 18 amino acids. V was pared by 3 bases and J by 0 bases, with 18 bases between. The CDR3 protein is CASSFAPLGASSGNTIYF. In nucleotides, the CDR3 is TGTGCCAGCAGCTTCGCACCCCTGGGGGCCAGCTCTGGAAACACCATATATTTT.

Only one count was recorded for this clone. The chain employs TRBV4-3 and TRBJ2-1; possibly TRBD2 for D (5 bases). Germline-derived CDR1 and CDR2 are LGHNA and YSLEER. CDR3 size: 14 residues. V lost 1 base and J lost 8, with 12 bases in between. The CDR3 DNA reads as TGCGCCAGCAGCCAAGCCCTAGCCCTGCATGAGCAGTTCTTC. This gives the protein CASSQALALHEQFF.

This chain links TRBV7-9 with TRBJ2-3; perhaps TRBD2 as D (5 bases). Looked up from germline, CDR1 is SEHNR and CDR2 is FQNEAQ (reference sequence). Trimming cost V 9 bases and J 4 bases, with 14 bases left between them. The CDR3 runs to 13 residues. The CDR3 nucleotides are TGTGCCAGTCAGATTAGCGCTGCAGATACGCAGTATTTT. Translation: CASQISAADTQYF.

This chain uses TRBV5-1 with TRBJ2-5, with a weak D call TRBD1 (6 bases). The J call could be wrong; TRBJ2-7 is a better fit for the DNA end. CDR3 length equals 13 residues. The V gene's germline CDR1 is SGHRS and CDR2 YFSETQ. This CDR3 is CASSPGQPYEQYF. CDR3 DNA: TGCGCCAGCAGCCCTGGACAGCCCTACGAGCAGTACTTC.

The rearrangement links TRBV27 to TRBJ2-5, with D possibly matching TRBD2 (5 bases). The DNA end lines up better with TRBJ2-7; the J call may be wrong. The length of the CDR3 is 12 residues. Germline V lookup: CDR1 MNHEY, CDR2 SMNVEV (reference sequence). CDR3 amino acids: CASSSTSYEQYF. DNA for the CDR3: TGTGCCAGCAGTTCAACTAGCTACGAGCAGTACTTC.

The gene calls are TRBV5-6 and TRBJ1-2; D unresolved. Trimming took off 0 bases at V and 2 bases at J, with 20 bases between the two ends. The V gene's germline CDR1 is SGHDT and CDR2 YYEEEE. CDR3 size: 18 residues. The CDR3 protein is CASSLGTLWGGTNYGYTF. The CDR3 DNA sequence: TGTGCCAGCAGCTTGGGTACCCTTTGGGGAGGCACAAACTATGGCTACACCTTC.

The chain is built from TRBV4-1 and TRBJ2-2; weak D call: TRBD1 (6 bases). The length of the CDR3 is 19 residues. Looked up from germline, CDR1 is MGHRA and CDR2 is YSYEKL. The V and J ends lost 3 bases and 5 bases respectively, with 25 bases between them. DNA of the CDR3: TGCGCCAGCAGCCAGGTCCCCGGTCTAACAGGGATAGGGACCGGGGAGCTGTTTTTT. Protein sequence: CASSQVPGLTGIGTGELFF.

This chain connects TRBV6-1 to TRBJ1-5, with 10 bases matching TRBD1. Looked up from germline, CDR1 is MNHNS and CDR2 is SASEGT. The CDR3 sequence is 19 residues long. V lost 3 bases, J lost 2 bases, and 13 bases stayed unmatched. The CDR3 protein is CASSERDRGVGLRNQPQHF. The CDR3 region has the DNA TGTGCCAGCAGTGAGAGGGACAGGGGTGTAGGTTTGCGCAATCAGCCCCAGCATTTT.

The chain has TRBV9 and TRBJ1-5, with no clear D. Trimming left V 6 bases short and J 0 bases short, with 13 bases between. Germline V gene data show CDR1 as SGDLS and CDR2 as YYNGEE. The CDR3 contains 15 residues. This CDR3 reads CASTLAGSSNQPQHF. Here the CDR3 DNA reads TGTGCCAGCACCCTAGCAGGCTCTAGCAATCAGCCCCAGCATTTT.

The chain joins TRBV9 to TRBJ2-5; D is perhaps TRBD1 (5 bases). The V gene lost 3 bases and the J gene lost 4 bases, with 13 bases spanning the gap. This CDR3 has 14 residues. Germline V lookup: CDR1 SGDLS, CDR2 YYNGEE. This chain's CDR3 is CASSADISGETQYF. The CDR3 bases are TGTGCCAGCAGCGCGGACATCTCAGGAGAGACCCAGTACTTC.

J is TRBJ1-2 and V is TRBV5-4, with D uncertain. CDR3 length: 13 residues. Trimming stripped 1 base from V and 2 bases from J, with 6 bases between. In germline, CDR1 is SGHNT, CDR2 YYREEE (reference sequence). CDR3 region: CASSLLANYGYTF. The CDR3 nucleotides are TGTGCCAGCAGCTTGTTAGCGAACTATGGCTACACCTTC.

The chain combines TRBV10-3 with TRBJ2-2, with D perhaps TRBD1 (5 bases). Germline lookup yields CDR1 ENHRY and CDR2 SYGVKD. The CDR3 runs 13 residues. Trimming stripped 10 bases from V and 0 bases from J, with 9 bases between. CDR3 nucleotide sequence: TGTGCCACTCGACAGACGAACACCGGGGAGCTGTTTTTT. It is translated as CATRQTNTGELFF.

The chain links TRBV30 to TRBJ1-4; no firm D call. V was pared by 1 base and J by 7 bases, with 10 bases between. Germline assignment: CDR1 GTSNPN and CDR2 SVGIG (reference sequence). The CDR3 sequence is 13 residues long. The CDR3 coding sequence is TGTGCCTGGAGTGGGGGTGAGGGTGAAAAACTGTTTTTT. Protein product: CAWSGGEGEKLFF.

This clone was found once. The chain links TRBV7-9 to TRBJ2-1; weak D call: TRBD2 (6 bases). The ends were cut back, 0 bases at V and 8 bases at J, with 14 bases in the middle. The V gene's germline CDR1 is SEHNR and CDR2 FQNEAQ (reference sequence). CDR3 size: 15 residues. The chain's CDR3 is CASSLAGGPGYEQFF. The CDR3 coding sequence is TGTGCCAGCAGCTTAGCGGGGGGACCCGGGTATGAGCAGTTCTTC.

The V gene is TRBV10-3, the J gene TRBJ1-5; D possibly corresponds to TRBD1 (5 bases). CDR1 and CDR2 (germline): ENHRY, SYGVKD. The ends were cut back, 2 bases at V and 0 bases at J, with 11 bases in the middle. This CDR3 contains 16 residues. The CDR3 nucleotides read TGTGCCATCAGTGAGGGGGCGGTAGTTAGCAATCAGCCCCAGCATTTT. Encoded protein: CAISEGAVVSNQPQHF.